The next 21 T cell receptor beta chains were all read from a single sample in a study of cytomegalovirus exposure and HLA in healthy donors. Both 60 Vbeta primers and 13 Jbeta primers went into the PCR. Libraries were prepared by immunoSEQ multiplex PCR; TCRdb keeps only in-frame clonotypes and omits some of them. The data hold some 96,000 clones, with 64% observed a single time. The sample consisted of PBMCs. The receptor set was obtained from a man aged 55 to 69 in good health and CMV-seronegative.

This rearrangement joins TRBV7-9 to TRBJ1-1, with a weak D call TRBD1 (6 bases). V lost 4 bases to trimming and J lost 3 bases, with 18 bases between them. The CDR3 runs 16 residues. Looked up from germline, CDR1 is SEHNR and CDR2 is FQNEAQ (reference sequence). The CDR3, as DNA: TGTGCCAGCAGCTCCCGGGGGGGGGCGGTGGACACTGAAGCTTTCTTT. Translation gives CASSSRGGAVDTEAFF.

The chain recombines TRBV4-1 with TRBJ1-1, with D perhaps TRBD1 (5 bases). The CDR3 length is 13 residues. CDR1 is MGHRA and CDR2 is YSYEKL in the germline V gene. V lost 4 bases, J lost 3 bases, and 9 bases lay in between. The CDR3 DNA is TGCGCCAGCAGCCGGGGGGGAGACACTGAAGCTTTCTTT. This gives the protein CASSRGGDTEAFF.

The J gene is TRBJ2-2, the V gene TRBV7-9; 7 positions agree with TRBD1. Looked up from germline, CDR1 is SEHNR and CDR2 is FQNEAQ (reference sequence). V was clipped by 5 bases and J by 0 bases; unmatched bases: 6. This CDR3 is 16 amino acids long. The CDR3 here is CASSPRQGSNTGELFF. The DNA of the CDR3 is TGTGCCAGCAGCCCTAGACAGGGTTCGAACACCGGGGAGCTGTTTTTT.

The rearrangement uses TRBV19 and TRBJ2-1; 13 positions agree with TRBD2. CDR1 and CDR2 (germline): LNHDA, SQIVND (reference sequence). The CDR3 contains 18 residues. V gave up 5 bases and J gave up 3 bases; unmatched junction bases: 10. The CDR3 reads CASSPQWTSGSFYNEQFF. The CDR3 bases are TGTGCCAGTAGTCCGCAATGGACTAGCGGGAGTTTCTACAATGAGCAGTTCTTC.

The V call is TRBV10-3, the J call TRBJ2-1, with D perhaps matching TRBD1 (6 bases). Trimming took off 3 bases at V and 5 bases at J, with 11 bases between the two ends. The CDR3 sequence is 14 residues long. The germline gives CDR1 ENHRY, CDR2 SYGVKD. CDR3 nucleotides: TGTGCCATCAGTGAATGGGACACTGACAATGAGCAGTTCTTC. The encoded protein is CAISEWDTDNEQFF.

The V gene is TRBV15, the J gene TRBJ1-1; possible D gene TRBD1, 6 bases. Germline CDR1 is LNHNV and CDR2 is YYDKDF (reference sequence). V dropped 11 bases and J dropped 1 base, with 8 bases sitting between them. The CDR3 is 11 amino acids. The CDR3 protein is CAFRGNTEAFF. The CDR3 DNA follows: TGTGCCTTCAGGGGGAACACTGAAGCTTTCTTT.

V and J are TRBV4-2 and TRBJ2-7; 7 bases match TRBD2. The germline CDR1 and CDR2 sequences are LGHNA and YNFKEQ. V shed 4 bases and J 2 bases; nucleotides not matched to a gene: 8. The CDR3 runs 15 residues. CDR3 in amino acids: CASSRGGTDPYEQYF. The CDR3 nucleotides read TGTGCCAGCAGCCGGGGGGGGACGGACCCCTACGAGCAGTACTTC.

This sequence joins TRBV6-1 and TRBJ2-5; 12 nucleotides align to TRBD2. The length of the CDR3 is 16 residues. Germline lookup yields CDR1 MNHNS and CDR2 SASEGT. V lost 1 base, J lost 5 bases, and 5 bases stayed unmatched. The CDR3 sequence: CASSEGASGGAETQYF. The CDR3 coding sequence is TGTGCCAGCAGTGAAGGCGCTAGCGGGGGGGCGGAGACCCAGTACTTC.

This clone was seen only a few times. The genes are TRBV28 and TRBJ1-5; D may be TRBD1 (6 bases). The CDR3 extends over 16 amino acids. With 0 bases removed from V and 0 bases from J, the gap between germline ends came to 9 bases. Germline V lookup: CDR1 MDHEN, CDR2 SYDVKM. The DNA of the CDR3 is TGTGCCAGCAGTTTATGGACAGGCGATAGCAATCAGCCCCAGCATTTT. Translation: CASSLWTGDSNQPQHF.

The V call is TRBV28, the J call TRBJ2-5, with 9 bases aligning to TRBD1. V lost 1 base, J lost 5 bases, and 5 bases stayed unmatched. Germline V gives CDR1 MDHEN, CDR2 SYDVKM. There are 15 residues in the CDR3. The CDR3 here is CASSLFGQGTETQYF. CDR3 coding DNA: TGTGCCAGCAGTTTATTTGGACAGGGGACGGAGACCCAGTACTTC.

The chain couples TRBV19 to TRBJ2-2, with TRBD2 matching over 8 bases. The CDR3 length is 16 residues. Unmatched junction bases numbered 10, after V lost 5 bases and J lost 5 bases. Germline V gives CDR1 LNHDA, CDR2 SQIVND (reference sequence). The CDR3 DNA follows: TGTGCCAGTAGTCCTATAGCGGGGCGGGGTACCGGGGAGCTGTTTTTT. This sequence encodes CASSPIAGRGTGELFF.

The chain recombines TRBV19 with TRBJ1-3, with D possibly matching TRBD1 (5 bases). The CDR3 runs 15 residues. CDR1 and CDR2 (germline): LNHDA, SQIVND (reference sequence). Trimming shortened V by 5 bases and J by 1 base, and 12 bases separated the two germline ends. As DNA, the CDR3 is TGTGCCAGTAGTCCAAGCAGGGTGTCTGGAAACACCATATATTTT. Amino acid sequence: CASSPSRVSGNTIYF.

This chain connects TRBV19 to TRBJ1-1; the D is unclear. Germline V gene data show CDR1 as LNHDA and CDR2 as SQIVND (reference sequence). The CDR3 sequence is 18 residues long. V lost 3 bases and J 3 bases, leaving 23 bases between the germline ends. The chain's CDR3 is CASSILREDLSRDTEAFF. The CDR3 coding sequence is TGTGCCAGTAGTATTCTGAGGGAGGACCTAAGTAGGGACACTGAAGCTTTCTTT.

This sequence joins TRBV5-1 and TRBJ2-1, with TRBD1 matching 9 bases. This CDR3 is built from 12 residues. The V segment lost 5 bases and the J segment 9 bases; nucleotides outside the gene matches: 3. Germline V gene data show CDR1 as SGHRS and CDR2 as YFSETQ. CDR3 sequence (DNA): TGCGCCAGCAGTTTACAGGGGGCTGAGCAGTTCTTC. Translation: CASSLQGAEQFF.

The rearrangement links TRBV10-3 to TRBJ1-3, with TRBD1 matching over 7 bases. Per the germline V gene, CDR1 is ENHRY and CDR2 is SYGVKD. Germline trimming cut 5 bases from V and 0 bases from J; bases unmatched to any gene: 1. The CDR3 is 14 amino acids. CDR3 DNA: TGTGCCATCAGTCGACAGGGCTCTGGAAACACCATATATTTT. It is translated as CAISRQGSGNTIYF.

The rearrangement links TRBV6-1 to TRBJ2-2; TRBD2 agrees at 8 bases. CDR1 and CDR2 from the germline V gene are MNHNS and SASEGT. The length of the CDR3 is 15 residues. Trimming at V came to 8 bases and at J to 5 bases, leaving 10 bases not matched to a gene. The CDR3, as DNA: TGTGCCAGCGGCGGGAGCGGGAGAGGAACCGGGGAGCTGTTTTTT. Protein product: CASGGSGRGTGELFF.

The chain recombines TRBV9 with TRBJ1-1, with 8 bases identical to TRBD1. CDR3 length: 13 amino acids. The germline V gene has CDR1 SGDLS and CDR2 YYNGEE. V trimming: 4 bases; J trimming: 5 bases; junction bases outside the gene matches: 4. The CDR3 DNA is TGTGCCAGCAGCTCGGACAGGGTGACTGAAGCTTTCTTT. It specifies CASSSDRVTEAFF.

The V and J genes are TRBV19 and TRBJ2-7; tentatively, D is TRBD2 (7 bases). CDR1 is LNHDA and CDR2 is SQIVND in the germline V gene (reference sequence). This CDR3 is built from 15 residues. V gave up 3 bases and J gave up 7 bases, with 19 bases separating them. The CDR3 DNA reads TGTGCCAGTAGTATGGGGGGGGCAGGGCTGGGGGAGCAGTACTTC. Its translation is CASSMGGAGLGEQYF.

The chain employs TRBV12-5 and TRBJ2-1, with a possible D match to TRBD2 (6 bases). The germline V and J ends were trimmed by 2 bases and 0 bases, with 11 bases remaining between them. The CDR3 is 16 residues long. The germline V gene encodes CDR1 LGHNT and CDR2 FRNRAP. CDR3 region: CASGLPVGSSYNEQFF. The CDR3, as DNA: TGTGCTAGTGGTTTGCCAGTCGGGAGCTCCTACAATGAGCAGTTCTTC.

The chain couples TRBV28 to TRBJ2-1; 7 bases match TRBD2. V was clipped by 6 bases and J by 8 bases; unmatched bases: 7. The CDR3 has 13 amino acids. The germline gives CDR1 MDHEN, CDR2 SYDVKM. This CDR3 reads CASRVPAGDEQFF. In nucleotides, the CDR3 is TGTGCCAGCAGGGTACCGGCGGGAGATGAGCAGTTCTTC.

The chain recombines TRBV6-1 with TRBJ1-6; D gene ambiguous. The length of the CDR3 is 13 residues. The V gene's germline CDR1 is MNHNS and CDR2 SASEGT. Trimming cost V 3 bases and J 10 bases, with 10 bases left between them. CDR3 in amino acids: CASSETLGSPLHF. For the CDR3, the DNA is TGTGCCAGCAGTGAGACTCTTGGATCACCCCTCCACTTT.